What follows are 25 T cell receptor beta chains derived from one specimen sequenced in a study of T cell repertoires in cytomegalovirus infection. Their recognized antigens are unknown. TCRdb reanalysed the reads using MiXCR and keeps one entry per CDR3 protein. The sample consists of around 430,000 distinct CDR3 sequences, about 42% of them appearing once. The specimen was cultured PBMCs, collected from culture after CMV antigen stimulation. These receptors came from a human donor in good health (CMV status not recorded). Some clones in this sample may be carry-over from other donors' samples.

This clonotype was counted ten times or more. V is TRBV6-2 or TRBV6-3 and J is TRBJ2-3, with 12 bases that match TRBD2. The germline gives CDR1 MNHEY, CDR2 SVGEGT. The CDR3 has 16 residues. J gave up 9 bases and V 6 bases, and 13 bases lay outside the gene matches. The DNA for the CDR3 is TGTGCCAGCAGATTGGGACTAGCGGGTGCATCCGGGACGCAGTATTTT. This codes for CASRLGLAGASGTQYF.

There are a few counts of this clonotype. The chain combines TRBV2 with TRBJ1-6; D unresolved. Per the germline V gene, CDR1 is SNHLY and CDR2 is FYNNEI. The CDR3 is 14 amino acids. V was cut by 5 bases and J by 6 bases, with 11 bases left in between. CDR3 loop: CASSRSGPNSPLHF. The CDR3 nucleotides are TGTGCCAGCAGTCGCTCTGGCCCTAATTCACCCCTCCACTTT.

V and J are TRBV27 and TRBJ2-5; 8 bases map to TRBD1. The V and J ends lost 3 bases and 1 base, in that order; junction bases with no gene match: 7. The CDR3 extends over 16 amino acids. In germline, CDR1 is MNHEY, CDR2 SMNVEV (reference sequence). The CDR3 DNA reads as TGTGCCAGCAGTTTCCCGGACAGGGTCGGCCAAGAGACCCAGTACTTC. Translation: CASSFPDRVGQETQYF.

The chain couples TRBV7-2 to TRBJ2-1; TRBD2 aligns across 13 bases. V trimming: 5 bases; J trimming: 10 bases; junction bases outside the gene matches: 8. The CDR3 extends over 15 amino acids. CDR1 and CDR2 from the germline V gene are SGHTA and FQGNSA. The CDR3 region is CASSQLAGGLGEQFF. CDR3 nucleotides: TGTGCCAGCAGCCAACTAGCGGGAGGGCTCGGGGAGCAGTTCTTC.

This clonotype has a handful of counts. V is TRBV4-3 and J is TRBJ2-2; possibly TRBD1 for D (7 bases). Germline values: CDR1 LGHNA, CDR2 YSLEER. The CDR3 has 16 amino acids. Trimming stripped 0 bases from V and 10 bases from J, with 18 bases between. CDR3 loop: CASSQDPRGVREELFF. CDR3 in DNA: TGCGCCAGCAGCCAAGACCCCAGGGGGGTCCGCGAGGAGCTGTTTTTT.

This clonotype was recorded many times. This rearrangement joins TRBV7-8 to TRBJ2-1, with 10 positions matching TRBD1. This CDR3 is 14 amino acids long. Germline CDR1 SGHVS, CDR2 FQNEAQ. The J segment lost 10 bases and the V segment lost 5 bases, leaving 8 bases of the junction unmatched. CDR3 protein: CASSVRTGGREQFF. For the CDR3, the DNA is TGTGCCAGCAGCGTGAGGACAGGGGGTCGGGAGCAGTTCTTC. The whole variable domain, filled in from reference TRBV7-8 and TRBJ2-1, reads GAGVSQSPRYKVAKRGQDVALRCDPISGHVSLFWYQQALGQGPEFLTYFQNEAQLDKSGLPSDRFFAERPEGSVSTLKIQRTQQEDSAVYLCASSVRTGGREQFFGPGTRLTVL.

V and J are TRBV20-1 and TRBJ2-4, with D perhaps matching TRBD2 (6 bases). Germline CDR1 DFQATT, CDR2 SNEGSKA (reference sequence). V lost 6 bases to trimming and J lost 0 bases, with 12 bases between them. CDR3 length: 14 amino acids. The CDR3 DNA sequence: TGCAGTGCCCCGGCGGGACTAGCCAAAAACATTCAGTACTTC. This gives the protein CSAPAGLAKNIQYF.

This clonotype has just a few counts. The rearrangement joins TRBV7-6 to TRBJ2-2, with TRBD2 identical over 10 bases. The germline V gene has CDR1 SGHVS and CDR2 FNYEAQ. The CDR3 sequence is 15 residues long. Trimming removed 5 bases from V and 6 bases from J; junction bases left unmatched: 6. This CDR3 is CASSRAGGPAGELFF. CDR3 sequence (DNA): TGTGCCAGCAGCCGAGCGGGAGGGCCGGCCGGGGAGCTGTTTTTT.

The chain recombines TRBV4-3 with TRBJ2-1; D remains unclear. The V gene lost 5 bases and the J gene lost 7 bases, with 15 bases spanning the gap. This CDR3 comprises 14 residues. Germline CDR1 reads LGHNA; CDR2 reads YSLEER. The CDR3 region has the DNA TGCGCCAGCAGCATACGAGAGAGGTGGAATGAGCAGTTCTTC. Encoded protein: CASSIRERWNEQFF.

The chain employs TRBV6-1 and TRBJ1-2; D is possibly TRBD1 (6 bases). Germline loops: CDR1 MNHNS, CDR2 SASEGT. This CDR3 spans 15 amino acids. V was cut by 0 bases and J by 4 bases, with 12 bases left in between. The CDR3 bases are TGTGCCAGCAGTGAAGCGCTTACAGGGACCTATGGCTACACCTTC. Translated, it gives CASSEALTGTYGYTF.

This clonotype has a single count. This rearrangement joins TRBV4-1 to TRBJ2-1; TRBD2 aligns across 12 bases. V was clipped by 8 bases and J by 5 bases; unmatched bases: 13. Germline-derived CDR1 and CDR2 are MGHRA and YSYEKL. The CDR3 extends over 17 amino acids. CDR3 DNA: TGCGCCAGCGGCGGGGGGCGGCGGACTAGCGGGAACAATGAGCAGTTCTTC. Its protein product is CASGGGRRTSGNNEQFF.

This clonotype was observed a single time. The chain employs TRBV20-1 and TRBJ2-7, with D perhaps matching TRBD1 (6 bases). The CDR3 contains 14 residues. The germline V and J ends were trimmed by 6 bases and 0 bases, with 15 bases remaining between them. Looked up from germline, CDR1 is DFQATT and CDR2 is SNEGSKA (reference sequence). This chain's CDR3 is CSAPERGGSYEQYF. The CDR3 DNA is TGCAGTGCCCCGGAGCGAGGGGGCTCCTACGAGCAGTACTTC.

V gene TRBV19 combines with J gene TRBJ2-7, with 7 positions matching TRBD2. CDR1 LNHDA and CDR2 SQIVND come from the germline V gene (reference sequence). CDR3 length: 15 amino acids. V was pared by 4 bases and J by 2 bases, with 8 bases of the junction left unmatched. CDR3 in amino acids: CASSNVAGAPYEQYF. CDR3 coding DNA: TGTGCCAGTAGTAATGTGGCGGGAGCACCCTACGAGCAGTACTTC.

There are a few counts of this clonotype. This sequence joins TRBV28 and TRBJ1-4; tentatively, D is TRBD1 (6 bases). The CDR3 is made up of 12 amino acids. CDR1 MDHEN and CDR2 SYDVKM come from the germline V gene. The V gene lost 9 bases and the J gene lost 8 bases, with 13 bases spanning the gap. CDR3 sequence reads: CARWRGGEKLFF. The CDR3 bases are TGTGCCAGATGGAGGGGGGGGGAAAAACTGTTTTTT. Based on the CDR3 plus reference TRBV28 and TRBJ1-4, the full variable domain is DVKVTQSSRYLVKRTGEKVFLECVQDMDHENMFWYRQDPGLGLRLIYFSYDVKMKEKGDIPEGYSVSREKKERFSLILESASTNQTSMYLCARWRGGEKLFFGSGTQLSVL.

DNA of the CDR3: TGTGCCAGCAGCCCAGGGGGGCCGGGAGAGACCCAGTACTTC. Protein product: CASSPGGPGETQYF. The J gene is TRBJ2-5, the V gene TRBV11-3; tentatively, D is TRBD1 (7 bases). Trimming stripped 5 bases from V and 4 bases from J, with 14 bases between. The CDR3 totals 14 residues. Germline V CDR1 and CDR2: SGHNT, YENEEA.

The chain joins TRBV7-9 to TRBJ2-7, with TRBD2 identical over 11 bases. CDR1 and CDR2 (germline): SEHNR, FQNEAQ (reference sequence). Trimming at V came to 0 bases and at J to 1 base, leaving 8 bases not matched to a gene. The CDR3 is made up of 18 amino acids. CDR3 amino acids: CASSLARPGLAASYEQYF. The CDR3 DNA sequence: TGTGCCAGCAGCTTAGCCCGTCCGGGACTAGCGGCATCCTACGAGCAGTACTTC.

A single count supports this clonotype. The rearrangement joins TRBV7-9 to TRBJ2-2; a weak D match, TRBD1 (6 bases). Per the germline V gene, CDR1 is SEHNR and CDR2 is FQNEAQ (reference sequence). V shed 6 bases and J shed 1 base, with 12 bases lying between them. The CDR3 consists of 15 residues. The CDR3 loop reads CASSRTVLNTGELFF. CDR3 nucleotides: TGTGCCAGCAGTAGGACAGTGCTGAACACCGGGGAGCTGTTTTTT.

The CDR3 bases are TGTGCCAGCAGTGTAAAGCGGGGCCGCGAGCAGTACTTC. It translates to CASSVKRGREQYF. The chain joins TRBV6-8 to TRBJ2-7, with 7 positions matching TRBD2. Trimming took 5 bases from V and 6 from J; bases not matched to a gene: 7. Germline assignment: CDR1 MNHGY and CDR2 SAAAGT. This CDR3 contains 13 residues.

This chain uses TRBV28 with TRBJ2-3, with a possible D match to TRBD1 (6 bases). This CDR3 is 14 amino acids long. V was clipped by 7 bases and J by 2 bases, with 13 bases between them. CDR1 is MDHEN and CDR2 is SYDVKM in the germline V gene. The CDR3, as DNA: TGTGCCAGCATATACAGGGCCCACACAGATACGCAGTATTTT. Encoded protein: CASIYRAHTDTQYF. The full variable domain, with the rest looked up from reference TRBV28 and TRBJ2-3, is DVKVTQSSRYLVKRTGEKVFLECVQDMDHENMFWYRQDPGLGLRLIYFSYDVKMKEKGDIPEGYSVSREKKERFSLILESASTNQTSMYLCASIYRAHTDTQYFGPGTRLTVL.

J is TRBJ1-4 and V is TRBV7-9; D might be TRBD1 (5 bases). Germline CDR1 reads SEHNR; CDR2 reads FQNEAQ (reference sequence). The CDR3 covers 16 residues. Trimming took 5 bases from V and 8 from J, leaving 21 bases between them. Here the CDR3 reads CASSARLGTEREKLFF. The CDR3 region has the DNA TGTGCCAGCAGCGCCCGGCTGGGGACTGAGAGGGAAAAACTGTTTTTT.

The J gene is TRBJ1-1, the V gene TRBV11-2, with D unclear. The germline gives CDR1 SGHAT, CDR2 FQNNGV. V was trimmed by 5 bases and J by 4 bases, leaving 14 bases between them. The CDR3 has 14 amino acids. The CDR3 nucleotides are TGTGCCAGCAGCCAGGTGGGGAGAACCACTGAAGCTTTCTTT. This codes for CASSQVGRTTEAFF.

This clonotype was counted a few times. V gene TRBV6-5 combines with J gene TRBJ2-1; the D is unclear. The end of the DNA is better explained by TRBJ2-7, so the J call may be wrong. The CDR3 has 11 residues. CDR1 is MNHEY, CDR2 SVGAGI, per germline. In DNA, the CDR3 is TGTGCCAGCAGTTTCATTGATGAGCAGTACTTC. Translation gives CASSFIDEQYF.

The chain joins TRBV20-1 to TRBJ2-1; 7 nucleotides align to TRBD2. The CDR3 has 14 amino acids. CDR1 and CDR2 from the germline V gene are DFQATT and SNEGSKA (reference sequence). V lost 6 bases and J lost 0; bases outside the gene matches: 5. The CDR3 nucleotides read TGCAGTGCCATGCGGGGGAGCTCCTACAATGAGCAGTTCTTC. Protein product: CSAMRGSSYNEQFF.

This clonotype has a handful of counts. J is TRBJ2-3 and V is TRBV12-3 or TRBV12-4; TRBD2 matches 15 bases. J gave up 6 bases and V 3 bases, and 13 bases lay outside the gene matches. CDR3 length: 19 amino acids. CDR3 protein: CASSFHMGLAGGQADTQYF. The CDR3 DNA is TGTGCCAGCAGTTTTCACATGGGACTAGCGGGAGGACAAGCCGATACGCAGTATTTT.

In this sample, this clonotype turned up a few times. The gene calls are TRBV12-3 or TRBV12-4 and TRBJ2-7, with D perhaps TRBD1 (6 bases). The CDR3 consists of 15 residues. Trimming removed 4 bases at V and 3 bases at J, with 16 bases between. The CDR3 nucleotides are TGTGCCAGCAGTTCCAGCAGCGGACAGTACTACGAGCAGTACTTC. Protein sequence: CASSSSSGQYYEQYF.